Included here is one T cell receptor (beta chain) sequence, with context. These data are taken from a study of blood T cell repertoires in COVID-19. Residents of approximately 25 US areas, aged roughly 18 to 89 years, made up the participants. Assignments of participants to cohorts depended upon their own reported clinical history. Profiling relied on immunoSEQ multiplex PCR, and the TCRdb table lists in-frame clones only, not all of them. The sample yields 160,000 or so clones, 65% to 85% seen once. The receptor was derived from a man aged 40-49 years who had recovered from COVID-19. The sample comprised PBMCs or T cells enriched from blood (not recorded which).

The CDR3 loop is CASSPDRISSYEQYV. The CDR3 DNA reads TGTGCCAGCAGTCCGGACAGGATTAGCTCCTACGAGCAGTACGTC. This chain uses TRBV2 with TRBJ2-7; 7 positions match TRBD1. The germline CDR1 and CDR2 sequences are SNHLY and FYNNEI. The V and J ends lost 5 bases and 0 bases, in that order; junction bases with no gene match: 7. CDR3 length equals 15 residues.